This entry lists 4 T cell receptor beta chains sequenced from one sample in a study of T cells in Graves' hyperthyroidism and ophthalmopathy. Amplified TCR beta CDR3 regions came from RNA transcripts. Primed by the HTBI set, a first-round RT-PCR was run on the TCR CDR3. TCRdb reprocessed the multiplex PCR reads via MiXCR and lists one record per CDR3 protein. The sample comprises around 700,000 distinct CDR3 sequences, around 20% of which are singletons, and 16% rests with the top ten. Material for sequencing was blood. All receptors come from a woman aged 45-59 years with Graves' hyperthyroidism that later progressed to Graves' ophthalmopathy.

The CDR3 sequence: CASSVDEDEQFF. DNA for the CDR3: TGTGCCAGCAGCGTAGATGAGGATGAGCAGTTCTTC. The chain has TRBV9 and TRBJ2-1, with D unclear. The CDR3 runs 12 residues. Germline V CDR1 and CDR2: SGDLS, YYNGEE. Trimming took 0 bases from V and 8 from J, leaving 6 bases between them.

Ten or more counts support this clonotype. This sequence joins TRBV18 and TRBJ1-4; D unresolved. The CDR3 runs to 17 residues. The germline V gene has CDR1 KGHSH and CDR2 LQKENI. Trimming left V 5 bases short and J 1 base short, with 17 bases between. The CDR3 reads CASSNAFRTRTNEKLFF. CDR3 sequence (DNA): TGTGCCAGCTCAAACGCATTCCGGACCCGAACTAATGAAAAACTGTTTTTT. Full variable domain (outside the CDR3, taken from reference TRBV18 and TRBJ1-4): NAGVMQNPRHLVRRRGQEARLRCSPMKGHSHVYWYRQLPEEGLKFMVYLQKENIIDESGMPKERFSAEFPKEGPSILRIQQVVRGDSAAYFCASSNAFRTRTNEKLFFGSGTQLSVL.

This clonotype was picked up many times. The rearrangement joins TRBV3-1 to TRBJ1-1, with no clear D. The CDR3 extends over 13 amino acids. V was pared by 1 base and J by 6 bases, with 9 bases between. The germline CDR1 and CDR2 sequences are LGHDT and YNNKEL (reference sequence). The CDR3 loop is CASSQGTGSEAFF. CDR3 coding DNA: TGTGCCAGCAGCCAAGGAACCGGATCTGAAGCTTTCTTT.

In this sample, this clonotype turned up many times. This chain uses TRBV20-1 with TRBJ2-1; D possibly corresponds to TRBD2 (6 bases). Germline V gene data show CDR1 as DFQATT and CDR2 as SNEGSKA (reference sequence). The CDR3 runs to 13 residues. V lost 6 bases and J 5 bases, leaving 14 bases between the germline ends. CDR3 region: CSAFGGADNEQFF. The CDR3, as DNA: TGCAGTGCCTTCGGGGGAGCCGACAATGAGCAGTTCTTC.